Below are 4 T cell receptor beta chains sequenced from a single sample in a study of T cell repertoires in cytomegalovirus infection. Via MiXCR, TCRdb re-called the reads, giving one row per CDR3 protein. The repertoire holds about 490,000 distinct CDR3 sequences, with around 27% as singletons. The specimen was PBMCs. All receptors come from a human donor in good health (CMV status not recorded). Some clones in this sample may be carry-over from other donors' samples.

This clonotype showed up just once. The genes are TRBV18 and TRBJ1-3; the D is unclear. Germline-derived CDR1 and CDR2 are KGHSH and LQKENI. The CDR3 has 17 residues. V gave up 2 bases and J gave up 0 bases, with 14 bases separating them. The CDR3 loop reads CASSPISGSSSGNTIYF. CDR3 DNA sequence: TGTGCCAGCTCACCAATCTCGGGCTCCAGCTCTGGAAACACCATATATTTT.

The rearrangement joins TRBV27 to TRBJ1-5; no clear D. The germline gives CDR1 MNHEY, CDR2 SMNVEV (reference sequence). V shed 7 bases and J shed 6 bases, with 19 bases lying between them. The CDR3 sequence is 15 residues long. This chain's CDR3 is CASKEGVSQSQPQHF. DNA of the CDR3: TGTGCCAGCAAAGAGGGAGTGAGTCAGAGTCAGCCCCAGCATTTT.

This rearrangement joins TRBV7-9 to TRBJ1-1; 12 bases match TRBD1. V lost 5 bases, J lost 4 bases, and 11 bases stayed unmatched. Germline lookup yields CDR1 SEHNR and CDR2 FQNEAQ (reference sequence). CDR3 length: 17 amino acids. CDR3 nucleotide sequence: TGTGCCAGCAGCCCCCGGTCGGGACAGGGGGCAGGCACTGAAGCTTTCTTT. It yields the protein CASSPRSGQGAGTEAFF.

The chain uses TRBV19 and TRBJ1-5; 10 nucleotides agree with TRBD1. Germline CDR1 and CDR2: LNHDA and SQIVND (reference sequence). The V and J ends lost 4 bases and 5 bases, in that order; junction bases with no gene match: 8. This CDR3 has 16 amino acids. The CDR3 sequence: CASSRVTGGIDQPQHF. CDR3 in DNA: TGTGCCAGTAGTAGGGTGACAGGGGGCATTGATCAGCCCCAGCATTTT.